This T cell receptor (beta chain) was identified in a study of control samples from healthy donors and cancer patients. Data came from immunoSEQ multiplex PCR; TCRdb stores just in-frame clones and leaves some out. The table includes 160,000 or so clones, approximately 94% detected once. The length of the CDR3 is 15 residues. Germline trimming cut 5 bases from V and 2 bases from J; bases unmatched to any gene: 7. Germline V gives CDR1 MNHEY, CDR2 SMNVEV (reference sequence). Source material: blood. This receptor was taken from a woman between 35 and 50 years old in good health. V usage is TRBV27 and J usage is TRBJ1-1; 8 bases are shared with TRBD1. For the CDR3, the DNA is TGTGCCAGCAGTCTACGGACAGGGCAAAACACTGAAGCTTTCTTT. The encoded protein is CASSLRTGQNTEAFF.